This TCR beta chain was sequenced during a study of blood T cell repertoires in COVID-19. Study-wide background: Italy, Spain and the United States were the sources of the convalescent and acute COVID-19 samples.

The trim removed 6 bases at V and 4 bases at J, leaving 5 bases unmatched. The CDR3 has 14 amino acids. Germline lookup yields CDR1 MRHNA and CDR2 SNTAGT. The count of this clone is one. Repertoires were generated with immunoSEQ multiplex PCR, while TCRdb's copy carries only in-frame clones and drops some. The sample has some 130,000 clones, roughly 80% seen once. The clonotype was recovered from a man between 65 and 80 years old with acute or convalescent COVID-19. Sequencing used peripheral blood. The rearrangement links TRBV6-4 to TRBJ2-3, with 9 positions matching TRBD1. For the CDR3, the DNA is TGTGCCAGCAGGCGGGACAGGGTTGCAGATACGCAGTATTTT. Residues: CASRRDRVADTQYF.